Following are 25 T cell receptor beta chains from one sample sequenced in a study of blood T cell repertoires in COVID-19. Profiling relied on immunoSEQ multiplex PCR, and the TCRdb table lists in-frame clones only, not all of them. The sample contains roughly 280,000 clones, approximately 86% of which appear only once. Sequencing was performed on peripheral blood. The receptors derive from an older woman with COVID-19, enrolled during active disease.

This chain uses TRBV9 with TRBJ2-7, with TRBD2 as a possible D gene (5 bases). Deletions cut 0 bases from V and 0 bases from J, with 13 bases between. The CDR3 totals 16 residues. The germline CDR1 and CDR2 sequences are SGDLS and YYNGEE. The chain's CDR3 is CASSVGASRISYEQYF. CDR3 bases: TGTGCCAGCAGCGTAGGGGCTAGCCGTATCTCCTACGAGCAGTACTTC.

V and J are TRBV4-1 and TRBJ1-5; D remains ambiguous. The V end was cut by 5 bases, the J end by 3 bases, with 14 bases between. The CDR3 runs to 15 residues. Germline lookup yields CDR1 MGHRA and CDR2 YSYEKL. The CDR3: CASSLLEQFNQPQHF. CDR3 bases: TGCGCCAGCAGCTTACTGGAGCAGTTCAATCAGCCCCAGCATTTT.

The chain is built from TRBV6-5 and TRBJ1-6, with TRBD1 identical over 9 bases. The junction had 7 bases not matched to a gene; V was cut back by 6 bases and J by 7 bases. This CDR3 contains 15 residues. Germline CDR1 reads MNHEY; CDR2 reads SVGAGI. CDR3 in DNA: TGTGCCAGCAGGATGGGACAGGGTGGAAATTCACCCCTCCACTTT. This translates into CASRMGQGGNSPLHF.

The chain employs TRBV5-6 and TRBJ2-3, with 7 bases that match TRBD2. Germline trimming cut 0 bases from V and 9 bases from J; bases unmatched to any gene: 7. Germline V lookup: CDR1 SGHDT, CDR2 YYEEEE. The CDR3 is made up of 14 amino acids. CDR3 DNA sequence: TGTGCCAGCAGCTTGGCCCTGGGGGGGAGGACGCAGTATTTT. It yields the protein CASSLALGGRTQYF.

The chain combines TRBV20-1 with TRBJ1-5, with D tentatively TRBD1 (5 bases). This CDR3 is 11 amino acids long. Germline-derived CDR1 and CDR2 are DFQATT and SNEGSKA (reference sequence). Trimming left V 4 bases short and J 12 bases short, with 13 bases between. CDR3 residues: CSAMDTPHQHF. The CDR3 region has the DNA TGCAGTGCTATGGACACCCCTCACCAGCATTTT.

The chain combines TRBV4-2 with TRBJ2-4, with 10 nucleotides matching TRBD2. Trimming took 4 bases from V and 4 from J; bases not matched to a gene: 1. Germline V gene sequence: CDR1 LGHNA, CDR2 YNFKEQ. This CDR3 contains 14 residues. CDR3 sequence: CASSRTSGKNIQYF. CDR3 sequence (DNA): TGTGCCAGCAGCCGGACTAGCGGAAAAAACATTCAGTACTTC.

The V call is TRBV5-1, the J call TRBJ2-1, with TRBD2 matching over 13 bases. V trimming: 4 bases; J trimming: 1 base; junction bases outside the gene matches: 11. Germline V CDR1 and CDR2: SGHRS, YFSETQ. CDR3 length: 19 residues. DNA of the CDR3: TGCGCCAGCAGCGACCTGTTTACTAGCGGGAGGGAGTCCTACAATGAGCAGTTCTTC. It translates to CASSDLFTSGRESYNEQFF.

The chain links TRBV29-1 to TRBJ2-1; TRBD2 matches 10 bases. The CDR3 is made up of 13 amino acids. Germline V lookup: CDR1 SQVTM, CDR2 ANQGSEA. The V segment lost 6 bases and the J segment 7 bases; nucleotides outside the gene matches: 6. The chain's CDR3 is CSVSGREKNEQFF. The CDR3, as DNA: TGCAGCGTGAGCGGGAGGGAGAAGAATGAGCAGTTCTTC.

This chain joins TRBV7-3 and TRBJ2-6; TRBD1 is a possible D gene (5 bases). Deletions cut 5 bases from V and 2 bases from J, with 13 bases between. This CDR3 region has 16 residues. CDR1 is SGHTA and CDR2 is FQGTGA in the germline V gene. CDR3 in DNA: TGTGCCAGCAGCAAACTAACAGGAGCTGGGGCCAACGTCCTGACTTTC. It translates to CASSKLTGAGANVLTF.

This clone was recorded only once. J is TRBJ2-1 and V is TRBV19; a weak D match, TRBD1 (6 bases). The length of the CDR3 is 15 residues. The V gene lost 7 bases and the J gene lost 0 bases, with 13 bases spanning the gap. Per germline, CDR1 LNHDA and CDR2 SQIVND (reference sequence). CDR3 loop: CASTPGQSSYNEQFF. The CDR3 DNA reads TGTGCCAGTACCCCCGGACAGAGCTCCTACAATGAGCAGTTCTTC.

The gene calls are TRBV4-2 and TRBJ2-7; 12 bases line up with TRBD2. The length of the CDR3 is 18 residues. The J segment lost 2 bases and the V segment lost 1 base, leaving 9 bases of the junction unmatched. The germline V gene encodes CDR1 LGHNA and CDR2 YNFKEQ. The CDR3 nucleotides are TGTGCCAGCAGCCAAGGACTAGCGGGAGACTATACTCCCTACGAGCAGTACTTC. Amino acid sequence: CASSQGLAGDYTPYEQYF.

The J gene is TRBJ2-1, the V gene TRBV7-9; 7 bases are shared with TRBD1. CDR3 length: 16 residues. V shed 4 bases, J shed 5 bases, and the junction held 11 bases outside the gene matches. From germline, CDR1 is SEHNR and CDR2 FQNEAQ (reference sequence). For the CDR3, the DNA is TGTGCCAGCAGCTCCCCCGGACAGGTAACTCACAATGAGCAGTTCTTC. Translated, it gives CASSSPGQVTHNEQFF.

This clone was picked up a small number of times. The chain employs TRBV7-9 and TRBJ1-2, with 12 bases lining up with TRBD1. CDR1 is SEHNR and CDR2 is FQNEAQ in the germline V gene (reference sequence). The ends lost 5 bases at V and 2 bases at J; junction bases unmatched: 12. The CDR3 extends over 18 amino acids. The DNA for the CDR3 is TGTGCCAGCAGCCCATCCGGGACAGGGGGCGCCCCCAACTATGGCTACACCTTC. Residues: CASSPSGTGGAPNYGYTF.

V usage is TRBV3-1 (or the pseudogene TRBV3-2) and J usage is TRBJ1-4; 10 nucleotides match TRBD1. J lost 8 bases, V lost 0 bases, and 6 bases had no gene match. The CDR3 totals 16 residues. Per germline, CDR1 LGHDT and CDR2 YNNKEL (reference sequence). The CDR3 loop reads CASSQDWGTGVEKLFF. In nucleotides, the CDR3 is TGTGCCAGCAGCCAAGATTGGGGGACAGGGGTGGAAAAACTGTTTTTT.

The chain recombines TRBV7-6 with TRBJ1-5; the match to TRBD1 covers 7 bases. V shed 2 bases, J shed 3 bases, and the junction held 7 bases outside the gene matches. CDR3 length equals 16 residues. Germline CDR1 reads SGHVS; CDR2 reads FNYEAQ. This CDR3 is CASSLRAGGPNQPQHF. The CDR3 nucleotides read TGTGCCAGCAGCTTACGCGCAGGGGGACCCAATCAGCCCCAGCATTTT.

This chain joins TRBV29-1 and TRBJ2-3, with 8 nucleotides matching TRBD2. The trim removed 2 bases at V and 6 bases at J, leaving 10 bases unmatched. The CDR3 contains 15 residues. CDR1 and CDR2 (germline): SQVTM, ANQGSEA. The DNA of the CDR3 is TGCAGCGTTGAATTGGCCCCGGGAGGGATTGATACGCAGTATTTT. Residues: CSVELAPGGIDTQYF.

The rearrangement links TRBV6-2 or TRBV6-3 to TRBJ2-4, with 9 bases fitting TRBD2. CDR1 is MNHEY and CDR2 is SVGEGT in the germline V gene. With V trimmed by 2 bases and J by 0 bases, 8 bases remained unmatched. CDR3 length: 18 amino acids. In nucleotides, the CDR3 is TGTGCCAGCAGTTACGAGGCTAGCGGGACCTTAGCCAAAAACATTCAGTACTTC. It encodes CASSYEASGTLAKNIQYF.

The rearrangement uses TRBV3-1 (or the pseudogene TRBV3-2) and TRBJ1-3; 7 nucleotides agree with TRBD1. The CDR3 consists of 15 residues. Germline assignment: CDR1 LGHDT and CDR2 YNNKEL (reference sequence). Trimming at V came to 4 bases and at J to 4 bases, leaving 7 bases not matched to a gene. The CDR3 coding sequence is TGTGCCAGCAGCCTCACAGGGGCCTACGGAAACACCATATATTTT. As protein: CASSLTGAYGNTIYF.

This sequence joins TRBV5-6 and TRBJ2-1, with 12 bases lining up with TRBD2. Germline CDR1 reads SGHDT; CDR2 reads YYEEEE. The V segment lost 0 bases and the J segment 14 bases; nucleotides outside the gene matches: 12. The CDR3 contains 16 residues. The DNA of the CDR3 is TGTGCCAGCAGCTTGGTCGGGCTAGCGGGAGGGCCCGGGAAGTTCTTC. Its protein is CASSLVGLAGGPGKFF.

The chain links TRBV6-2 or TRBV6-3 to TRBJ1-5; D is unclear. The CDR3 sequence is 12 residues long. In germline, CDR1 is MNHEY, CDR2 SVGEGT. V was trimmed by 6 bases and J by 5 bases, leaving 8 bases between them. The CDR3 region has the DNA TGTGCCAGCAGCGTTACTGATCAGCCCCAGCATTTT. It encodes CASSVTDQPQHF.

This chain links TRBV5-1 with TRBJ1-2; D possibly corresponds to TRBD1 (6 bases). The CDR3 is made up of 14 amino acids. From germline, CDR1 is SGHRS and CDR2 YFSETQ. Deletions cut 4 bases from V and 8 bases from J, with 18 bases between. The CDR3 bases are TGCGCCAGCAGCACCGACACAGGGATGAGCGGCTACACCTTC. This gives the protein CASSTDTGMSGYTF.

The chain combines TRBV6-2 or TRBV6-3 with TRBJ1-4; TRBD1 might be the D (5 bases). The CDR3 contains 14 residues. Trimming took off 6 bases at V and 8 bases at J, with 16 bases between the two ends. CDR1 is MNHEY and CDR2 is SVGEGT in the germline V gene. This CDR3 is CASSRGGAREKLFF. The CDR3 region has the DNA TGTGCCAGCAGCCGCGGAGGGGCGCGGGAAAAACTGTTTTTT.

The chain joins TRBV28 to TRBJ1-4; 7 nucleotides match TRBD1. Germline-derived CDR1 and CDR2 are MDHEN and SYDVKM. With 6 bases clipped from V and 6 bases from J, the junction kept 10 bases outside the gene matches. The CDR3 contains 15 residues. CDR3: CASRPPGQRYEKLFF. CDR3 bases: TGTGCCAGCAGACCACCGGGACAGCGATATGAAAAACTGTTTTTT.

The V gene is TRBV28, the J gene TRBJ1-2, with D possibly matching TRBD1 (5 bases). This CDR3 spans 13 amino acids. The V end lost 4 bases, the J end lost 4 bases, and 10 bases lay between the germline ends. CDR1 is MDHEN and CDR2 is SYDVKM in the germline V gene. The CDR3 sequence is CASSSGGSYGYTF. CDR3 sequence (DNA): TGTGCCAGCAGTTCCGGGGGGAGCTATGGCTACACCTTC.

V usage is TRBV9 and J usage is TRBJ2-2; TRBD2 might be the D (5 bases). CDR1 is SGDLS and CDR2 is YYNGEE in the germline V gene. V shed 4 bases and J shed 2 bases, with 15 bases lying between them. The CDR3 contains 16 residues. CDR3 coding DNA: TGTGCCAGCAGCCCGAGGGTACAGCTTAACACCGGGGAGCTGTTTTTT. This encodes CASSPRVQLNTGELFF.